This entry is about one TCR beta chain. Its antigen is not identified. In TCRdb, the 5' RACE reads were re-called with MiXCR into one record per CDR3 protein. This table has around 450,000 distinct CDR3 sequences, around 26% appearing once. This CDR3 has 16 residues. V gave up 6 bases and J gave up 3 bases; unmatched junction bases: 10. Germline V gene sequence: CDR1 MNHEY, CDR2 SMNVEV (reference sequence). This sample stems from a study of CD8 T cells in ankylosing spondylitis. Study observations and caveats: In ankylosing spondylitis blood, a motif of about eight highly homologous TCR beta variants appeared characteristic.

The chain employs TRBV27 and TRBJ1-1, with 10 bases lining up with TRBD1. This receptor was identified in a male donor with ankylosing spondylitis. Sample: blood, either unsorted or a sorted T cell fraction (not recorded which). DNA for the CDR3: TGTGCCAGCAGGAACGTTCCGGGACAGGGGTACACTGAAGCTTTCTTT. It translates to CASRNVPGQGYTEAFF.